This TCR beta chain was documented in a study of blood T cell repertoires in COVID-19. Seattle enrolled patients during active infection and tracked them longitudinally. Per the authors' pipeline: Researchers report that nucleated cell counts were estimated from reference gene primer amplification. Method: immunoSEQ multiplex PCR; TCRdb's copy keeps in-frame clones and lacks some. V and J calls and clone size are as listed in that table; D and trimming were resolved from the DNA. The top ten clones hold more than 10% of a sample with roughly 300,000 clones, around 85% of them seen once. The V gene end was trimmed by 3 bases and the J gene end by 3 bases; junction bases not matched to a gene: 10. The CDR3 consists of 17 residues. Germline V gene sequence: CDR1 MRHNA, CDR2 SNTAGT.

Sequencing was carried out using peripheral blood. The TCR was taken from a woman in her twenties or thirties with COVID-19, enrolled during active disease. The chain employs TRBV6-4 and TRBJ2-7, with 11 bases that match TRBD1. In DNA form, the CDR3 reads TGTGCCAGCAGTGATCTTCCCCCGGGACAGGGGGACTACGAGCAGTACTTC. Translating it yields CASSDLPPGQGDYEQYF.